Each of the 29 T cell receptor beta chains below was sequenced from the same sample in a study of blood T cells in healthy people across ages. Combining a sample-barcoded 5' primer with a J-beta primer mix, a second PCR ran for about 7 to 12 cycles. TCRdb used MiXCR to reprocess the 5' RACE reads, holding one entry per CDR3 protein. The table has about 780,000 distinct CDR3 sequences, roughly 25% seen once. The sample was also reused in another study, on T cells of mothers and their children.

Sequenced: blood. The receptors derive from a boy between 10 and 17 years old in good health.

The chain links TRBV3-1 to TRBJ2-4, with D tentatively TRBD1 (5 bases). The V and J ends lost 0 bases and 5 bases respectively, with 14 bases between them. Germline loops: CDR1 LGHDT, CDR2 YNNKEL (reference sequence). The CDR3 consists of 16 residues. CDR3 sequence: CASSQDSGVRENIQYF. The DNA of the CDR3 is TGTGCCAGCAGCCAAGATTCAGGAGTCAGGGAAAACATTCAGTACTTC.

The J gene is TRBJ2-7, the V gene TRBV29-1, with D perhaps given as TRBD1 or TRBD2 (5 bases each). Deletions cut 0 bases from V and 6 bases from J, with 15 bases between. The V gene's germline CDR1 is SQVTM and CDR2 ANQGSEA. There are 14 residues in the CDR3. The CDR3 coding sequence is TGCAGCGTTGAAGATCCGGGCAGGGACCGCGAGCAGTACTTC. Its protein product is CSVEDPGRDREQYF.

This rearrangement joins TRBV29-1 to TRBJ2-5; D may be TRBD1 or TRBD2 (5 bases each). The CDR3 sequence is 13 residues long. The germline gives CDR1 SQVTM, CDR2 ANQGSEA. V was pared by 6 bases and J by 2 bases, with 13 bases between. In DNA, the CDR3 is TGCAGCGTCCCCTTCGGGGCTCAAGAGACCCAGTACTTC. Amino acids: CSVPFGAQETQYF.

This clonotype was picked up a small number of times. V is TRBV29-1 and J is TRBJ1-6; tentatively, D is TRBD1 (6 bases). The CDR3 is 13 amino acids. Trimming took off 2 bases at V and 11 bases at J, with 13 bases between the two ends. Germline V gives CDR1 SQVTM, CDR2 ANQGSEA. The CDR3 region has the DNA TGCAGCGTTGAACCACAGGGTGGACCACCCCTCCACTTT. Its protein is CSVEPQGGPPLHF.

In this sample, this clonotype turned up a few times. This chain links TRBV5-1 with TRBJ2-5, with TRBD1 matching 7 bases. The germline V gene has CDR1 SGHRS and CDR2 YFSETQ. With 4 bases clipped from V and 3 bases from J, the junction kept 6 bases outside the gene matches. The CDR3 has 14 residues. The CDR3 coding sequence is TGCGCCAGCAGCCGTAATACAGGGGAAGAGACCCAGTACTTC. As protein: CASSRNTGEETQYF.

The rearrangement joins TRBV14 to TRBJ2-5, with 9 bases fitting TRBD2. The germline V gene encodes CDR1 SGHDN and CDR2 FVKESK. The CDR3 sequence is 14 residues long. Unmatched junction bases numbered 2, after V lost 1 base and J lost 5 bases. The CDR3 sequence: CASSQAAGGETQYF. The CDR3 nucleotides read TGTGCCAGCAGCCAAGCGGCGGGGGGGGAGACCCAGTACTTC.

This clonotype was observed a few times. The CDR3 loop reads CSVGGFGEKLFF. The CDR3 DNA follows: TGCAGCGTTGGGGGGTTCGGGGAAAAACTGTTTTTT. The rearrangement joins TRBV29-1 to TRBJ1-4, with D possibly being TRBD1 (5 bases). Trimming left V 4 bases short and J 8 bases short, with 11 bases between. The CDR3 runs to 12 residues. The V gene's germline CDR1 is SQVTM and CDR2 ANQGSEA. The full variable domain, completed using reference TRBV29-1 and TRBJ1-4, is SAVISQKPSRDICQRGTSLTIQCQVDSQVTMMFWYRQQPGQSLTLIATANQGSEATYESGFVIDKFPISRPNLTFSTLTVSNMSPEDSSIYLCSVGGFGEKLFFGSGTQLSVL.

Notes on this clonotype: This may be a read error: a much more frequent sequence differs by one nucleotide. V is TRBV3-1 and J is TRBJ2-3; no clear D gene. Per germline, CDR1 LGHDT and CDR2 YNNKEL (reference sequence). Trimming left V 10 bases short and J 0 bases short, with 8 bases between. The CDR3 has 12 amino acids. CDR3 region: CANRASTDTQYF. CDR3 DNA: TGTGCCAACAGAGCTAGCACAGATACGCAGTATTTT.

The rearrangement links TRBV7-9 to TRBJ1-5, with D possibly matching TRBD1 (6 bases). The V end was cut by 3 bases, the J end by 6 bases, with 15 bases between. This CDR3 is built from 15 residues. Germline loops: CDR1 SEHNR, CDR2 FQNEAQ (reference sequence). The CDR3 spells CASSFGGGAGQPQHF. Written as DNA, the CDR3 is TGTGCCAGCAGCTTCGGCGGGGGGGCGGGTCAGCCCCAGCATTTT.

The chain joins TRBV20-1 to TRBJ2-3; 12 positions agree with TRBD2. Germline CDR1 reads DFQATT; CDR2 reads SNEGSKA (reference sequence). The junction had 8 bases not matched to a gene; V was cut back by 3 bases and J by 4 bases. The CDR3 runs to 16 residues. CDR3 nucleotides: TGCAGTGCTAGGGACTTGACTAGCGGGGGAGCAGATACGCAGTATTTT. Encoded protein: CSARDLTSGGADTQYF.

This clonotype was recorded a few times. The V call is TRBV7-9, the J call TRBJ2-7; 10 bases match TRBD1. The CDR3 has 16 residues. Losses at the gene ends were 3 bases for V and 2 bases for J; bases not matched to a gene: 7. Germline lookup yields CDR1 SEHNR and CDR2 FQNEAQ (reference sequence). The CDR3 is CASSFRDRGGTYEQYF. In DNA form, the CDR3 reads TGTGCCAGCAGCTTCCGGGACAGGGGTGGTACCTACGAGCAGTACTTC. The variable domain in full, with the rest retrieved from reference TRBV7-9 and TRBJ2-7, is DTGVSQNPRHKITKRGQNVTFRCDPISEHNRLYWYRQTLGQGPEFLTYFQNEAQLEKSRLLSDRFSAERPKGSFSTLEIQRTEQGDSAMYLCASSFRDRGGTYEQYFGPGTRLTVT.

J is TRBJ2-7 and V is TRBV24-1; 11 nucleotides match TRBD2. The CDR3 loop spans 15 amino acids. The V segment lost 2 bases and the J segment 3 bases; nucleotides outside the gene matches: 2. Germline loops: CDR1 KGHDR, CDR2 SFDVKD. Here the CDR3 reads CATSDSTSGDYEQYF. In DNA form, the CDR3 reads TGTGCCACCAGTGATTCGACTAGCGGGGACTACGAGCAGTACTTC.

This clonotype was detected a few times. The rearrangement joins TRBV2 to TRBJ2-5, with 9 bases lining up with TRBD1. Germline-derived CDR1 and CDR2 are SNHLY and FYNNEI. This CDR3 comprises 14 residues. The trim removed 7 bases at V and 5 bases at J, leaving 8 bases unmatched. This CDR3 is CASMVRDRDETQYF. In DNA form, the CDR3 reads TGTGCCAGCATGGTCCGGGACAGGGATGAGACCCAGTACTTC.

The chain combines TRBV7-2 with TRBJ2-7; possible D gene TRBD2, 6 bases. Germline V gives CDR1 SGHTA, CDR2 FQGNSA. The CDR3 runs 15 residues. V was trimmed by 0 bases and J by 3 bases, leaving 12 bases between them. CDR3 in amino acids: CASSLAGTQHYEQYF. CDR3 nucleotide sequence: TGTGCCAGCAGCTTAGCGGGGACTCAACACTACGAGCAGTACTTC. The whole variable domain, filled in from reference TRBV7-2 and TRBJ2-7, reads GAGVSQSPSNKVTEKGKDVELRCDPISGHTALYWYRQSLGQGLEFLIYFQGNSAPDKSGLPSDRFSAERTGGSVSTLTIQRTQQEDSAVYLCASSLAGTQHYEQYFGPGTRLTVT.

V usage is TRBV12-3 or TRBV12-4 and J usage is TRBJ2-7; no firm D call. The CDR3 totals 13 residues. V gave up 4 bases and J gave up 1 base, with 8 bases separating them. The DNA for the CDR3 is TGTGCCAGCAGTTACGCAGGATCCTACGAGCAGTACTTC. Amino acids: CASSYAGSYEQYF.

This clonotype showed up just a few times. The chain has TRBV20-1 and TRBJ1-1; the D gene is possibly TRBD1 (5 bases). The germline V and J ends were trimmed by 3 bases and 0 bases, with 8 bases remaining between them. The V gene's germline CDR1 is DFQATT and CDR2 SNEGSKA (reference sequence). The CDR3 is 13 residues long. CDR3 nucleotide sequence: TGCAGTGCTAGCGCAGGGATGAACACTGAAGCTTTCTTT. Protein sequence: CSASAGMNTEAFF.

The V and J genes are TRBV20-1 and TRBJ2-3; 11 bases match TRBD2. CDR1 DFQATT and CDR2 SNEGSKA come from the germline V gene (reference sequence). V gave up 6 bases and J gave up 2 bases; unmatched junction bases: 4. This CDR3 spans 14 amino acids. Here the CDR3 reads CSAQTSGNTDTQYF. The DNA of the CDR3 is TGCAGTGCCCAGACTAGCGGGAACACAGATACGCAGTATTTT.

The gene calls are TRBV12-3 or TRBV12-4 and TRBJ1-4, with D possibly being TRBD1 (5 bases). The length of the CDR3 is 16 residues. Between the trimmed V and J ends, which lost 0 bases and 7 bases, there was a span of 15 bases. CDR3 DNA sequence: TGTGCCAGCAGTTTAGCGCTAAGGCAGGGTACTGAAAAACTGTTTTTT. Translation: CASSLALRQGTEKLFF.

The chain uses TRBV7-9 and TRBJ2-5; 10 bases fit TRBD1. In germline, CDR1 is SEHNR, CDR2 FQNEAQ (reference sequence). The V and J ends lost 5 bases and 0 bases, in that order; junction bases with no gene match: 6. The CDR3 consists of 16 residues. This CDR3 is CASSTRTGGYQETQYF. CDR3 DNA: TGTGCCAGCAGCACTAGGACAGGGGGGTACCAAGAGACCCAGTACTTC.

The J gene is TRBJ1-4, the V gene TRBV2; D may be TRBD1 (5 bases). Germline V lookup: CDR1 SNHLY, CDR2 FYNNEI. The CDR3 spans 14 residues. The V end lost 3 bases, the J end lost 4 bases, and 9 bases lay between the germline ends. The CDR3: CASSDGGINEKLFF. The CDR3 DNA reads as TGTGCCAGCAGTGATGGGGGGATTAATGAAAAACTGTTTTTT.

The rearrangement joins TRBV13 to TRBJ2-2, with D perhaps matching TRBD2 (6 bases). V was pared by 5 bases and J by 2 bases, with 12 bases between. Germline assignment: CDR1 PRHDT and CDR2 FYEKMQ (reference sequence). This CDR3 spans 15 amino acids. The CDR3 loop reads CASSPRTKNTGELFF. The CDR3 coding sequence is TGTGCCAGCAGCCCAAGGACTAAAAACACCGGGGAGCTGTTTTTT.

The chain employs TRBV13 and TRBJ1-2; D remains unclear. Germline values: CDR1 PRHDT, CDR2 FYEKMQ (reference sequence). Trimming took off 5 bases at V and 8 bases at J, with 15 bases between the two ends. The CDR3 extends over 13 amino acids. CDR3 DNA: TGTGCCAGCAGCCAGCCCCAGGTCCCGGGCTACACCTTC. Its translation: CASSQPQVPGYTF.

This clonotype appeared a few times. This chain links TRBV10-3 with TRBJ2-5, with 10 bases fitting TRBD1. The better agreement between TRBJ2-7 and the DNA end casts doubt on the J call. Per the germline V gene, CDR1 is ENHRY and CDR2 is SYGVKD. The length of the CDR3 is 15 residues. CDR3 in amino acids: CATIPRDRGKVEQYF. The CDR3 coding sequence is TGTGCCACCATTCCTAGGGACAGGGGAAAGGTCGAGCAGTACTTC.

The chain links TRBV20-1 to TRBJ2-3; unclear D gene. Germline lookup yields CDR1 DFQATT and CDR2 SNEGSKA (reference sequence). Trimming pared 1 base from V and 2 bases from J, leaving 10 bases between. CDR3 length: 14 amino acids. For the CDR3, the DNA is TGCAGTGCTAGAGTCGCTGAGCTCACAGATACGCAGTATTTT. This encodes CSARVAELTDTQYF.

The chain combines TRBV24-1 with TRBJ2-7; D remains unclear. The germline gives CDR1 KGHDR, CDR2 SFDVKD. V was pared by 3 bases and J by 6 bases, with 14 bases between. This CDR3 comprises 14 residues. CDR3 nucleotides: TGTGCCACCAGTGATCGTTTTCAGGCCCTCGAGCAGTACTTC. It yields the protein CATSDRFQALEQYF.

The chain is built from TRBV11-2 and TRBJ2-1; 7 bases align to TRBD2. The end of the DNA is better explained by TRBJ2-5, so the J call may be wrong. CDR1 SGHAT and CDR2 FQNNGV come from the germline V gene. CDR3 size: 19 residues. This chain's CDR3 is CASSLVQGGLASYGQTQYF. The CDR3 nucleotides read TGTGCCAGCAGTCTAGTCCAGGGAGGGCTAGCGTCTTATGGGCAGACCCAGTACTTC.

This clonotype was counted between two and nine times. This chain joins TRBV5-1 and TRBJ2-7, with no clear D. This CDR3 contains 13 residues. Trimming removed 0 bases from V and 3 bases from J, with 7 bases in between. CDR1 and CDR2 (germline): SGHRS, YFSETQ. The CDR3 protein is CASSLGAIYEQYF. The CDR3 DNA reads TGCGCCAGCAGCTTGGGGGCGATCTACGAGCAGTACTTC.

This clonotype occurred a few times. This rearrangement joins TRBV20-1 to TRBJ2-5, with TRBD2 matching over 10 bases. This CDR3 region has 15 residues. With 6 bases clipped from V and 4 bases from J, the junction kept 11 bases outside the gene matches. Germline lookup yields CDR1 DFQATT and CDR2 SNEGSKA (reference sequence). CDR3 DNA: TGCAGTGCCTCTGCTAGCGGGGGACGAGGAGAGACCCAGTACTTC. Its translation is CSASASGGRGETQYF.

In its sample, this clonotype was seen a few times. CDR3 nucleotide sequence: TGTGCCAGCAGTTTGGGTAGCGGGAGAATCTCTACTAGCACAGATACGCAGTATTTT. Translated, it gives CASSLGSGRISTSTDTQYF. The genes are TRBV12-3 or TRBV12-4 and TRBJ2-3, with 9 bases identical to TRBD2. V dropped 3 bases and J dropped 0; count of bases not matched to a gene: 13. The CDR3 covers 19 residues.